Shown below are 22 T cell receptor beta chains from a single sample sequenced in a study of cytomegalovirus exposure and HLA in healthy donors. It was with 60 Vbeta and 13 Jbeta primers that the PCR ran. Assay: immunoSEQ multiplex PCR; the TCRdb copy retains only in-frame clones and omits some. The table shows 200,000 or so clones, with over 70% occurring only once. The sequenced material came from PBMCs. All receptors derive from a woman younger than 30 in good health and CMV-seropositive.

DNA of the CDR3: TGTGCCAGCAGACTTCGGGACACCACAGATACGCAGTATTTT. This codes for CASRLRDTTDTQYF. The rearrangement links TRBV6-4 to TRBJ2-3, with D possibly matching TRBD1 (6 bases). This CDR3 region has 14 residues. Trimming pared 6 bases from V and 2 bases from J, leaving 12 bases between. Germline values: CDR1 MRHNA, CDR2 SNTAGT.

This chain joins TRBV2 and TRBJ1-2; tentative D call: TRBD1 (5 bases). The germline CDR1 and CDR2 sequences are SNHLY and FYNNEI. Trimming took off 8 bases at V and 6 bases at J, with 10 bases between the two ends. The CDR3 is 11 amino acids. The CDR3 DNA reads TGTGCCAGCCGGACCAGGGATGGCTACACCTTC. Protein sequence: CASRTRDGYTF.

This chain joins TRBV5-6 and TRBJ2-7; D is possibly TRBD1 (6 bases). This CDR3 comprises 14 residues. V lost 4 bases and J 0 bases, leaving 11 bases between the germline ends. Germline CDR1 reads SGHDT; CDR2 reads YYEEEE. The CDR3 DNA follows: TGTGCCAGCAGCCAGACAGGCGTCTCCTACGAGCAGTACGTC. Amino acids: CASSQTGVSYEQYV.

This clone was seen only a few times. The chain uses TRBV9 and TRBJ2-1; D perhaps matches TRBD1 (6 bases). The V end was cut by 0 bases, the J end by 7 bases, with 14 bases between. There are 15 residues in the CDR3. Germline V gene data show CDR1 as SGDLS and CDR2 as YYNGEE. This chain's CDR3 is CASSVDLARGNEQFF. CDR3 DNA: TGTGCCAGCAGCGTAGATCTGGCAAGGGGGAATGAGCAGTTCTTC.

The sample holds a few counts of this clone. CDR3 DNA sequence: TGTGCCACCCAAGGGGCGACAGATACGCAGTATTTT. It translates to CATQGATDTQYF. This chain joins TRBV5-4 and TRBJ2-3; D is possibly TRBD1 (5 bases). The CDR3 has 12 amino acids. Trimming shortened V by 9 bases and J by 3 bases, and 11 bases separated the two germline ends. Germline V gene sequence: CDR1 SGHNT, CDR2 YYREEE (reference sequence).

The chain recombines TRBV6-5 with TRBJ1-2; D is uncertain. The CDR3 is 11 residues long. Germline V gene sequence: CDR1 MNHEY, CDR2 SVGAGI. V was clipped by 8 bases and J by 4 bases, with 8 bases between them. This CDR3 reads CASADSYGYTF. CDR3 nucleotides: TGTGCCAGCGCGGATAGCTATGGCTACACCTTC.

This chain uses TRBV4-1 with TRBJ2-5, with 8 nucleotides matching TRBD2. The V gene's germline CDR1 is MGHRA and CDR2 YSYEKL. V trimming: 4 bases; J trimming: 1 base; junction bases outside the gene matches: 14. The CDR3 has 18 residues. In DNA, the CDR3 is TGCGCCAGCAGCCGCGGGCCTCCCAGCGGGGGTTTCCAAGAGACCCAGTACTTC. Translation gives CASSRGPPSGGFQETQYF.

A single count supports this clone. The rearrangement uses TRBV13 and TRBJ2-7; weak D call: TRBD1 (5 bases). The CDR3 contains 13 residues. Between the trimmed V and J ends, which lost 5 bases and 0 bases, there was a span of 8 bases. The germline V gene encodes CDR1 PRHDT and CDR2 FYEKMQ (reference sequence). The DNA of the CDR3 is TGTGCCAGCAGCCGTGGGGCCTCCTACGAGCAGTACTTC. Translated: CASSRGASYEQYF.

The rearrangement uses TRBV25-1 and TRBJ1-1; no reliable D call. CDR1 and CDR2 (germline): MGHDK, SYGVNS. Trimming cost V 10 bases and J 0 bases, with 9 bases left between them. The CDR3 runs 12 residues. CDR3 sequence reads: CATLSMNTEAFF. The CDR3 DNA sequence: TGTGCCACCCTAAGCATGAACACTGAAGCTTTCTTT.

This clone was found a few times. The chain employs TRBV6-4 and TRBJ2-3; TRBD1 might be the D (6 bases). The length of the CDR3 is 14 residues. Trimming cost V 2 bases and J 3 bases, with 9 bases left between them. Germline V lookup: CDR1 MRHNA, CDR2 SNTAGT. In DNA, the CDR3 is TGTGCCAGCAGTGACAAGGGGGAGACAGATACGCAGTATTTT. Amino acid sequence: CASSDKGETDTQYF.

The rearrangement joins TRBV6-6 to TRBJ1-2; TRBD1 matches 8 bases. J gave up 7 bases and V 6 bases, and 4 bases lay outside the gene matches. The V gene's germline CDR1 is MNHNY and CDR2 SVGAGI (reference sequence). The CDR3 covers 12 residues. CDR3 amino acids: CASSRTGTGYTF. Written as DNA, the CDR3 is TGTGCCAGCAGCCGGACAGGGACTGGCTACACCTTC.

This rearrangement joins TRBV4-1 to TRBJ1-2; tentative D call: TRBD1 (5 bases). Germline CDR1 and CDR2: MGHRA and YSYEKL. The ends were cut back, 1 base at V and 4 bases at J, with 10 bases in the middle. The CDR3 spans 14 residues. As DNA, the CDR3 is TGCGCCAGCAGCCAAGTGGGAGGGACCTATGGCTACACCTTC. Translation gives CASSQVGGTYGYTF.

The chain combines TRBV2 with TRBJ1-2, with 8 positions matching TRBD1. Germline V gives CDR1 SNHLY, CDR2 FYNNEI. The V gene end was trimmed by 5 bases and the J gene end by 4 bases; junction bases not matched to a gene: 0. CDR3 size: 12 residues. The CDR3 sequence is CASSTGGYGYTF. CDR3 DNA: TGTGCCAGCAGTACAGGGGGCTATGGCTACACCTTC.

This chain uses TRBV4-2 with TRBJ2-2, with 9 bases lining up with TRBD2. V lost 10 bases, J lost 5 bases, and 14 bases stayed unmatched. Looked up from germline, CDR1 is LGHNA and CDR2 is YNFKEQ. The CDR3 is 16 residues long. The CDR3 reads CATQRPVSGGTGELFF. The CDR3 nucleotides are TGTGCCACACAAAGACCTGTAAGCGGGGGGACCGGGGAGCTGTTTTTT.

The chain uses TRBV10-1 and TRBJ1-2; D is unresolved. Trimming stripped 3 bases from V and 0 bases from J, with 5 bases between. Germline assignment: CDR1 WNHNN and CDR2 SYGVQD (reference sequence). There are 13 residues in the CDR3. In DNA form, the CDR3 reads TGCGCCAGCAGTGAAAGAGCTAACTATGGCTACACCTTC. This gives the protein CASSERANYGYTF.

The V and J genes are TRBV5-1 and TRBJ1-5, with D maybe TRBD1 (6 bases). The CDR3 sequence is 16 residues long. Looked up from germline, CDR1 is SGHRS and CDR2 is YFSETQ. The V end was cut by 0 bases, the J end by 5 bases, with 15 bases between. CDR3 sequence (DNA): TGCGCCAGCAGCTTGGGGATTGGGGGCTCAGATCAGCCCCAGCATTTT. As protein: CASSLGIGGSDQPQHF.

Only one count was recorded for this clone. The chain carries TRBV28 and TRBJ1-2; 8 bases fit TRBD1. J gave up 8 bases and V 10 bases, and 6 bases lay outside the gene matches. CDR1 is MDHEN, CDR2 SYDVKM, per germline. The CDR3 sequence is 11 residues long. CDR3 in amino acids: CATGGVDGYTF. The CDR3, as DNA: TGTGCCACAGGGGGCGTGGACGGCTACACCTTC.

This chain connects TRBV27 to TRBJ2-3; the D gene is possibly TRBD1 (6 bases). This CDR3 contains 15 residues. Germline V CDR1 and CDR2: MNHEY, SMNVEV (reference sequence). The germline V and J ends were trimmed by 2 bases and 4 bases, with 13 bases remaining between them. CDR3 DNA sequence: TGTGCCAGCAGTTTAGCCACAGGGCGTGCAGATACGCAGTATTTT. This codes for CASSLATGRADTQYF.

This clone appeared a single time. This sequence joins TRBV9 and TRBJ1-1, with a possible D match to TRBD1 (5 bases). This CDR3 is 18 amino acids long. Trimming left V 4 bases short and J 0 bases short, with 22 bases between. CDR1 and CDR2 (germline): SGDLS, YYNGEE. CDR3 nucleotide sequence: TGTGCCAGCAGCACCAAACCTGGGGCCGGTAGTATGAACACTGAAGCTTTCTTT. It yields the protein CASSTKPGAGSMNTEAFF.

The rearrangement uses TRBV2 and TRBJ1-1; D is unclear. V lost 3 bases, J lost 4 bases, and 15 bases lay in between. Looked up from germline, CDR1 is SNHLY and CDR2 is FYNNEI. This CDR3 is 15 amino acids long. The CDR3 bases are TGTGCCAGCAGTGATGGGAGGATGGGTGGCACTGAAGCTTTCTTT. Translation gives CASSDGRMGGTEAFF.

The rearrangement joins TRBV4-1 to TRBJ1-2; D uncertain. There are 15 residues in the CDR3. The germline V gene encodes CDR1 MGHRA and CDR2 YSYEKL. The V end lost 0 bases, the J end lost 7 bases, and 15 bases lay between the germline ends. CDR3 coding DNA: TGCGCCAGCAGCCAAGAACGGCGGCAGTTCTCTGGCTACACCTTC. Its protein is CASSQERRQFSGYTF.

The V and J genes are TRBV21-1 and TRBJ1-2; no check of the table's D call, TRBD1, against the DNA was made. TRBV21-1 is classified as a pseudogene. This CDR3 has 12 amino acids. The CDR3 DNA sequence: TGTGCCACCCCTGGGACAAAGAGAGGCTACACCTTC. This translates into CATPGTKRGYTF.